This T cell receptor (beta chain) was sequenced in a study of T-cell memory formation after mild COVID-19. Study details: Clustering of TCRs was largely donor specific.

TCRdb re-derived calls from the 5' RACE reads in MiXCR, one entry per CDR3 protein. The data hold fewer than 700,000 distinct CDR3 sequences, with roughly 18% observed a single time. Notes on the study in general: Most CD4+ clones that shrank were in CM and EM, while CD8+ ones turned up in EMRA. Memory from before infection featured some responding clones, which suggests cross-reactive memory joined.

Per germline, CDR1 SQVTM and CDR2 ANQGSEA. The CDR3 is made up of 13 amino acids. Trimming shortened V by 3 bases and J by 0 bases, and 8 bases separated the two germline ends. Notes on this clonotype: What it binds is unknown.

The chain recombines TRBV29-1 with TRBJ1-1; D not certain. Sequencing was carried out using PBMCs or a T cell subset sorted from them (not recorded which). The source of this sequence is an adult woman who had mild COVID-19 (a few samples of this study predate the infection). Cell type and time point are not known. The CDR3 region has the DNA TGCAGCGTTGAGGAAGGGATGAACACTGAAGCTTTCTTT. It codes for CSVEEGMNTEAFF.